One and the same sample provided the 21 T cell receptor beta chains below, sequenced in a study of T cells after yellow fever vaccination. MiXCR, applied by TCRdb to the 5' RACE reads, yields one record per CDR3 protein. The sample lists about 350,000 distinct CDR3 sequences; about an eighth were seen once. This specimen was CD4+ T cells sorted from PBMCs, taken 15 days after the yellow fever booster vaccination. The receptors here all came from a man aged 18 to 30 who received the YFV17D yellow fever vaccine.

There are a few counts of this clonotype. The chain carries TRBV9 and TRBJ1-1; the D is unclear. The CDR3 is made up of 14 amino acids. The germline gives CDR1 SGDLS, CDR2 YYNGEE. V lost 0 bases to trimming and J lost 1 base, with 7 bases between them. This CDR3 is CASSVGGQNTEAFF. In nucleotides, the CDR3 is TGTGCCAGCAGCGTAGGGGGTCAGAACACTGAAGCTTTCTTT.

In its sample, this clonotype was seen many times. The chain employs TRBV15 and TRBJ2-1; maybe TRBD1 (5 bases). V was shortened by 3 bases and J by 0 bases, with 6 bases between the two germline ends. The CDR3 is 14 residues long. Germline V gene sequence: CDR1 LNHNV, CDR2 YYDKDF (reference sequence). The CDR3 DNA is TGTGCCACCAGCAGGACAGACTCCTACAATGAGCAGTTCTTC. It encodes CATSRTDSYNEQFF.

There are a few counts of this clonotype. V usage is TRBV6-2 or TRBV6-3 and J usage is TRBJ2-2; no firm D call. The germline V gene encodes CDR1 MNHEY and CDR2 SVGEGT. The CDR3 is 13 residues long. V was cut by 8 bases and J by 2 bases, with 9 bases left in between. As DNA, the CDR3 is TGTGCCAGCGGAGACACCAACACCGGGGAGCTGTTTTTT. This encodes CASGDTNTGELFF.

The chain combines TRBV12-3 or TRBV12-4 with TRBJ1-2; D is uncertain. V lost 7 bases and J 4 bases, leaving 13 bases between the germline ends. The CDR3 is 13 amino acids. The CDR3 region is CASKGGTAYGYTF. In DNA, the CDR3 is TGTGCCAGCAAGGGCGGAACGGCCTATGGCTACACCTTC.

This clonotype was seen a handful of times. V gene TRBV20-1 combines with J gene TRBJ2-7; 8 nucleotides line up with TRBD1. Looked up from germline, CDR1 is DFQATT and CDR2 is SNEGSKA (reference sequence). This CDR3 has 15 residues. V lost 0 bases, J lost 0 bases, and 4 bases stayed unmatched. CDR3 sequence reads: CSARDTGGSSYEQYF. In nucleotides, the CDR3 is TGCAGTGCTAGAGACACAGGGGGGAGCTCCTACGAGCAGTACTTC.

This clonotype has only a few counts. The chain has TRBV5-6 and TRBJ1-2; a weak D match, TRBD1 (5 bases). The length of the CDR3 is 12 residues. The germline V gene encodes CDR1 SGHDT and CDR2 YYEEEE. Trimming shortened V by 4 bases and J by 4 bases, and 8 bases separated the two germline ends. The CDR3 region is CASSGGGYGYTF. The CDR3 nucleotides read TGTGCCAGCAGCGGCGGGGGCTATGGCTACACCTTC.

This clonotype appeared a single time. The V gene is TRBV20-1, the J gene TRBJ2-3; D is perhaps TRBD1 or TRBD2 (7 bases each). The length of the CDR3 is 16 residues. Trimming left V 5 bases short and J 4 bases short, with 22 bases between. The germline V gene encodes CDR1 DFQATT and CDR2 SNEGSKA (reference sequence). CDR3 sequence: CSAPRSSGRGPDTQYF. The CDR3 DNA is TGCAGTGCTCCCCGATCGTCGGGGAGGGGGCCAGATACGCAGTATTTT.

This clonotype came up a few times. The CDR3 spells CASSEAGGRQETQYF. The CDR3 nucleotides read TGTGCCAGCAGTGAAGCCGGAGGCAGACAAGAGACCCAGTACTTC. The chain links TRBV6-1 to TRBJ2-5; weak D call: TRBD2 (5 bases). The V gene's germline CDR1 is MNHNS and CDR2 SASEGT. This CDR3 has 15 amino acids. V gave up 0 bases and J gave up 2 bases, with 10 bases separating them.

This chain connects TRBV6-2 or TRBV6-3 to TRBJ1-1; no firm D call. The germline V and J ends were trimmed by 4 bases and 0 bases, with 6 bases remaining between them. Germline V gene lookup returns CDR1 MNHEY and CDR2 SVGEGT. The CDR3 length is 13 residues. The CDR3 sequence is CASSSNVNTEAFF. The CDR3 region has the DNA TGTGCCAGCAGTTCCAACGTGAACACTGAAGCTTTCTTT.

Only a few counts were recorded for this clonotype. The chain recombines TRBV20-1 with TRBJ2-5; 11 bases match TRBD2. Germline CDR1 reads DFQATT; CDR2 reads SNEGSKA (reference sequence). The CDR3 totals 16 residues. J was trimmed by 4 bases and V by 3 bases; bases with no gene match: 10. CDR3 loop: CSASVSGGAGLETQYF. As DNA, the CDR3 is TGCAGTGCTAGCGTTAGCGGGGGGGCCGGTCTAGAGACCCAGTACTTC.

The table lists this clonotype with many counts. The rearrangement links TRBV10-3 to TRBJ2-7; tentatively, D is TRBD1 (5 bases). This CDR3 has 14 amino acids. Trimming shortened V by 3 bases and J by 2 bases, and 11 bases separated the two germline ends. In germline, CDR1 is ENHRY, CDR2 SYGVKD. The CDR3 sequence: CAISDRKGPYEQYV. The CDR3 coding sequence is TGTGCCATCAGTGACAGGAAGGGGCCCTACGAGCAGTACGTC.

Here the CDR3 reads CAWTSGAQETQYF. Here the CDR3 DNA reads TGTGCCTGGACTAGCGGGGCCCAAGAGACCCAGTACTTC. V usage is TRBV30 and J usage is TRBJ2-5; 9 bases match TRBD2. The trim removed 4 bases at V and 1 base at J, leaving 1 base unmatched. This CDR3 comprises 13 residues. The germline V gene encodes CDR1 GTSNPN and CDR2 SVGIG (reference sequence).

This chain uses TRBV28 with TRBJ2-4; D is possibly TRBD1 (5 bases). Germline values: CDR1 MDHEN, CDR2 SYDVKM. The CDR3 totals 16 residues. V gave up 2 bases and J gave up 3 bases, with 14 bases separating them. CDR3 in amino acids: CASSLKSGIGKNIQYF. CDR3 DNA: TGTGCCAGCAGTTTAAAATCAGGGATCGGCAAAAACATTCAGTACTTC.

The chain couples TRBV18 to TRBJ2-3; 8 nucleotides line up with TRBD1. The ends lost 4 bases at V and 6 bases at J; junction bases unmatched: 12. This CDR3 has 16 amino acids. Germline values: CDR1 KGHSH, CDR2 LQKENI. CDR3 sequence reads: CASSRGTGSGRDTQYF. In DNA, the CDR3 is TGTGCCAGCTCACGCGGGACAGGCTCGGGGAGGGATACGCAGTATTTT.

This clonotype has only a few counts. The chain is built from TRBV5-1 and TRBJ1-2; D ambiguous. Germline V CDR1 and CDR2: SGHRS, YFSETQ. Trimming took off 4 bases at V and 0 bases at J, with 13 bases between the two ends. The CDR3 is made up of 15 amino acids. The CDR3 nucleotides are TGCGCCAGCAGCGAGGGCGGGAGGGCTAACTATGGCTACACCTTC. This sequence encodes CASSEGGRANYGYTF.

The rearrangement joins TRBV6-5 to TRBJ2-3, with TRBD2 as a possible D gene (5 bases). The CDR3 spans 17 residues. The ends were cut back, 7 bases at V and 0 bases at J, with 20 bases in the middle. Germline CDR1 is MNHEY and CDR2 is SVGAGI. CDR3 nucleotide sequence: TGTGCCAGCACCACCCACCTGGTCGGGGTTAGCACAGATACGCAGTATTTT. It yields the protein CASTTHLVGVSTDTQYF.

This clonotype was seen only a few times. The chain links TRBV7-2 to TRBJ1-1; D unresolved. The CDR3 extends over 11 amino acids. Germline CDR1 is SGHTA and CDR2 is FQGNSA. V lost 3 bases and J 10 bases, leaving 9 bases between the germline ends. The CDR3 DNA reads as TGTGCCAGCAGCTTTGTGGTGCGAGCTTTCTTT. Encoded protein: CASSFVVRAFF.

V is TRBV7-9 and J is TRBJ2-7; tentative D call: TRBD1 (6 bases). In germline, CDR1 is SEHNR, CDR2 FQNEAQ (reference sequence). CDR3 length: 15 residues. Trimming took off 1 base at V and 3 bases at J, with 13 bases between the two ends. CDR3 coding DNA: TGTGCCAGCAGCTTAGACAGGGTCATATTCTACGAGCAGTACTTC. Its translation: CASSLDRVIFYEQYF.

The chain is built from TRBV19 and TRBJ2-3, with D uncertain. This CDR3 spans 13 amino acids. Germline CDR1 reads LNHDA; CDR2 reads SQIVND (reference sequence). Trimming took off 1 base at V and 6 bases at J, with 8 bases between the two ends. The CDR3 region has the DNA TGTGCCAGTAGTATAGGAGCCGTGGATACGCAGTATTTT. It yields the protein CASSIGAVDTQYF.

V is TRBV29-1 and J is TRBJ2-7; 9 bases are shared with TRBD1. The CDR3 sequence is 13 residues long. V lost 7 bases and J lost 6; bases outside the gene matches: 10. CDR1 and CDR2 from the germline V gene are SQVTM and ANQGSEA. The CDR3 loop reads CSAALSTGGEQYF. In nucleotides, the CDR3 is TGCAGCGCCGCCCTGTCGACAGGGGGCGAGCAGTACTTC.

The sample holds a few counts of this clonotype. The V gene is TRBV7-2, the J gene TRBJ2-5, with D maybe TRBD1 (5 bases). The CDR3 extends over 13 amino acids. Germline CDR1 is SGHTA and CDR2 is FQGNSA. Trimming shortened V by 5 bases and J by 1 base, and 8 bases separated the two germline ends. The CDR3 loop reads CASSETAQETQYF. The CDR3 DNA reads TGTGCCAGCAGCGAGACAGCCCAAGAGACCCAGTACTTC.